Listed here is a single TCR beta chain. Its cognate antigen is unknown. This CDR3 has 15 residues. The V gene's germline CDR1 is SQVTM and CDR2 ANQGSEA. Trimming pared 3 bases from V and 0 bases from J, leaving 12 bases between. These data belong to a study of blood T cells in healthy people across ages. About the research overall: Per every two T cells, about one barcoded beta molecule was captured by template switching.

Findings of the study overall: Roughly linear age-related decline in beta diversity appeared, significant by age roughly 40.

A J-beta primer mix and a sample-barcoded 5' primer were used in a second PCR of about 6 to 12 cycles. The study obtained at least 2.5 million CDR3-containing paired-end reads from every sample. Each CDR3 protein is one row after TCRdb ran MiXCR on the 5' RACE reads. The profile shows about 400,000 distinct CDR3 sequences, over 45% of them singletons. This rearrangement joins TRBV29-1 to TRBJ2-1; D is ambiguous. This receptor was taken from a man aged 60-69 years in good health. The material sequenced was blood. The CDR3 sequence is CSVESLTRSYNEQFF. The CDR3 coding sequence is TGCAGCGTTGAGTCCCTGACTCGCTCCTACAATGAGCAGTTCTTC.